The TCR beta chain under discussion was sequenced for a study of T cell responses to AZD1222 COVID-19 vaccine. Overall study: Pooling of second doses given at about 4 or about 12 weeks was done.

Repertoires were generated with immunoSEQ multiplex PCR, while TCRdb's copy carries only in-frame clones and drops some. The repertoire includes 100,000 to 150,000 clones, about 87% of them detected once, and 10% sits in the top ten. Trimming took 7 bases from V and 0 from J; bases not matched to a gene: 7. CDR3 length equals 15 residues. Germline CDR1 reads SGDLS; CDR2 reads YYNGEE. Study-wide results and caveats: Regions 160-218 and 743-854 held dominance among vaccine-associated CD4 TCRs, which spanned spike.

Note on this clone: Its cognate antigen is unknown.

The input for sequencing was peripheral blood, taken on day 0 of AZD1222 vaccination. This clonotype originated in an adult in good health. This chain connects TRBV9 to TRBJ1-3; 7 positions agree with TRBD1. The CDR3 DNA follows: TGTGCCAGCTCTAGGGACAGTGTCTCTGGAAACACCATATATTTT. Encoded protein: CASSRDSVSGNTIYF.